Presented here are 26 T cell receptor beta chains from one specimen sequenced in a study of CXCR3-negative and CXCR3-positive naive CD8 T cells. Points from the study as a whole: Compared with CXCR3-negative naive cells, CXCR3-positive naive cells showed more hydrophobic TRB CDR3s.

Which antigens these TCRs recognize remains unknown. UMI-labeled 5' RACE yielded the TRB cDNA libraries. TCRdb re-called the 5' RACE reads and shows each CDR3 protein once, DNA omitted. Its table lists some 130,000 distinct CDR3 sequences. The sequenced material came from naive CXCR3+ CD8+ T cells from blood. Indicated subset: CD45RO-CCR7+CD27+CD95- naive CD8+ T cells expressing CXCR3 (TNR3+). Source of these receptors: a human donor in good health. Some clones in this sample may be carry-over from other donors' samples.

The chain couples TRBV13 to TRBJ1-1. Looked up from germline, CDR1 is PRHDT and CDR2 is FYEKMQ (reference sequence). The CDR3 spans 14 residues. This CDR3 is CASSLPTENTEAFF.

The genes are TRBV5-1 and TRBJ2-7; TCRdb designates TRBD2, a call that cannot be tested without DNA. Germline V gene data show CDR1 as SGHRS and CDR2 as YFSETQ. This CDR3 is built from 15 residues. The CDR3 loop is CASSDPLAGTDEQYF. Based on the CDR3 plus reference TRBV5-1 and TRBJ2-7, the full variable domain is KAGVTQTPRYLIKTRGQQVTLSCSPISGHRSVSWYQQTPGQGLQFLFEYFSETQRNKGNFPGRFSGRQFSNSRSEMNVSTLELGDSALYLCASSDPLAGTDEQYFGPGTRLTVT.

V and J are TRBV7-9 and TRBJ2-7; as DNA is missing, the TRBD1 call by TCRdb cannot be tested. This CDR3 spans 16 amino acids. The germline gives CDR1 SEHNR, CDR2 FQNEAQ (reference sequence). The CDR3 here is CASSLALGQGSYEQYF.

The chain joins TRBV11-3 to TRBJ2-7; with no DNA, the TCRdb D assignment of TRBD2 cannot be verified. The CDR3 extends over 13 amino acids. Germline-derived CDR1 and CDR2 are SGHNT and YENEEA. The CDR3 here is CASSPGGSHEQYF.

The V gene is TRBV27, the J gene TRBJ2-2; TCRdb gives TRBD1 as the D gene, but with no DNA this cannot be confirmed. Germline-derived CDR1 and CDR2 are MNHEY and SMNVEV (reference sequence). The CDR3 has 14 residues. CDR3 in amino acids: CASRRGVVSGELFF.

The chain joins TRBV6-6 to TRBJ2-1; with no DNA, the TCRdb D assignment of TRBD1 cannot be verified. The CDR3 is made up of 14 amino acids. The germline V gene has CDR1 MNHNY and CDR2 SVGAGI (reference sequence). The CDR3 here is CASSYTAGVDEQFF.

The chain recombines TRBV29-1 with TRBJ2-1. The CDR3 is 14 amino acids. CDR1 is SQVTM and CDR2 is ANQGSEA in the germline V gene. The CDR3 spells CSVEEDSSYNEQFF.

The rearrangement uses TRBV12-3 or TRBV12-4 and TRBJ2-1. There are 15 residues in the CDR3. The CDR3 here is CATSRPSLTYNEQFF.

This chain connects TRBV7-9 to TRBJ2-7. Germline assignment: CDR1 SEHNR and CDR2 FQNEAQ (reference sequence). This CDR3 spans 15 amino acids. The CDR3 region is CASSRGGQEHYEQYF. The variable domain in full, with the rest retrieved from reference TRBV7-9 and TRBJ2-7, is DTGVSQNPRHKITKRGQNVTFRCDPISEHNRLYWYRQTLGQGPEFLTYFQNEAQLEKSRLLSDRFSAERPKGSFSTLEIQRTEQGDSAMYLCASSRGGQEHYEQYFGPGTRLTVT.

The chain has TRBV27 and TRBJ2-7; TCRdb indicates TRBD1, and absent DNA this call remains unverified. The CDR3 contains 16 residues. Germline loops: CDR1 MNHEY, CDR2 SMNVEV (reference sequence). The CDR3 loop reads CASNPTGRFMGYEQYF.

The CDR3 reads CSVPSGGNEQFF. V usage is TRBV29-1 and J usage is TRBJ2-1; the TCRdb call, TRBD2, lacks DNA for checking. This CDR3 spans 12 amino acids. Per the germline V gene, CDR1 is SQVTM and CDR2 is ANQGSEA.

This chain links TRBV20-1 with TRBJ2-1; TCRdb's assignment of TRBD2 cannot be checked, as there is no DNA. Germline CDR1 reads DFQATT; CDR2 reads SNEGSKA (reference sequence). This CDR3 has 14 amino acids. Here the CDR3 reads CSARGSGGKNEQFF.

The chain couples TRBV3-1 to TRBJ2-1; as DNA is missing, the TRBD2 call by TCRdb cannot be tested. The CDR3 is 18 amino acids. Germline lookup yields CDR1 LGHDT and CDR2 YNNKEL (reference sequence). CDR3 amino acids: CASSLTTPGLAAYNEQFF.

The chain uses TRBV27 and TRBJ1-5; TCRdb's D call, TRBD1, is unchecked because there is no DNA. The CDR3 is made up of 15 amino acids. The germline V gene encodes CDR1 MNHEY and CDR2 SMNVEV (reference sequence). CDR3 residues: CASSSSGGSYQPQHF.

The rearrangement uses TRBV5-6 and TRBJ2-1. Per germline, CDR1 SGHDT and CDR2 YYEEEE. This CDR3 region has 15 residues. The chain's CDR3 is CASSFLYGPYNEQFF.

The chain has TRBV10-3 and TRBJ1-1; TCRdb calls TRBD1, which cannot be checked without DNA. From germline, CDR1 is ENHRY and CDR2 SYGVKD. The CDR3 contains 16 residues. Here the CDR3 reads CAISETLQGAMFEAFF.

The chain uses TRBV6-6 and TRBJ1-1; TCRdb's assignment of TRBD1 cannot be checked, as there is no DNA. This CDR3 region has 11 residues. CDR1 is MNHNY, CDR2 SVGAGI, per germline (reference sequence). The CDR3 is CASSSGIEAFF.

The rearrangement uses TRBV11-2 and TRBJ2-1; without DNA, the TCRdb call of TRBD2 cannot be checked. Germline V gene sequence: CDR1 SGHAT, CDR2 FQNNGV. This CDR3 region has 15 residues. This CDR3 is CASSLDAWTSLGGFF. Full variable domain (remainder filled in from reference TRBV11-2 and TRBJ2-1): EAGVAQSPRYKIIEKRQSVAFWCNPISGHATLYWYQQILGQGPKLLIQFQNNGVVDDSQLPKDRFSAERLKGVDSTLKIQPAKLEDSAVYLCASSLDAWTSLGGFFGPGTRLTVL.

The gene calls are TRBV20-1 and TRBJ2-7; checking the TCRdb D call of TRBD1 is not possible without DNA. The CDR3 is 13 residues long. The germline gives CDR1 DFQATT, CDR2 SNEGSKA (reference sequence). CDR3 region: CSARGETTDEQYF.

This sequence joins TRBV30 and TRBJ2-7. The V gene's germline CDR1 is GTSNPN and CDR2 SVGIG (reference sequence). The CDR3 runs to 16 residues. The CDR3 is CAWSVTPGTLNYEQYF.

The V call is TRBV20-1, the J call TRBJ1-5; TCRdb lists TRBD1, though no DNA is available to test this call. The CDR3 extends over 14 amino acids. The germline V gene has CDR1 DFQATT and CDR2 SNEGSKA (reference sequence). CDR3 amino acids: CSARSEGASQPQHF.

The genes are TRBV5-1 and TRBJ2-1. Germline loops: CDR1 SGHRS, CDR2 YFSETQ. The CDR3 sequence is 12 residues long. This CDR3 is CASSLDWDEQFF.

The chain uses TRBV7-2 and TRBJ2-3; the TCRdb D gene call, TRBD2, has no DNA to confirm it. The CDR3 sequence is 14 residues long. Germline CDR1 is SGHTA and CDR2 is FQGNSA. The CDR3 reads CASSFGRETDTQYF.

CDR3 in amino acids: CASSLGLGNEQFF. The rearrangement joins TRBV7-2 to TRBJ2-1. Germline CDR1 SGHTA, CDR2 FQGNSA. The length of the CDR3 is 13 residues.

This rearrangement joins TRBV27 to TRBJ1-5; TCRdb returns TRBD1, unconfirmable since there is no DNA. The CDR3 has 15 amino acids. Germline-derived CDR1 and CDR2 are MNHEY and SMNVEV (reference sequence). CDR3 residues: CATSSGEHSNQPQHF.

The chain combines TRBV15 with TRBJ2-2; TCRdb picks TRBD1, but there is no DNA to check that call. The CDR3 spans 17 residues. The V gene's germline CDR1 is LNHNV and CDR2 YYDKDF (reference sequence). The chain's CDR3 is CATSRDEGQAITGELFF.